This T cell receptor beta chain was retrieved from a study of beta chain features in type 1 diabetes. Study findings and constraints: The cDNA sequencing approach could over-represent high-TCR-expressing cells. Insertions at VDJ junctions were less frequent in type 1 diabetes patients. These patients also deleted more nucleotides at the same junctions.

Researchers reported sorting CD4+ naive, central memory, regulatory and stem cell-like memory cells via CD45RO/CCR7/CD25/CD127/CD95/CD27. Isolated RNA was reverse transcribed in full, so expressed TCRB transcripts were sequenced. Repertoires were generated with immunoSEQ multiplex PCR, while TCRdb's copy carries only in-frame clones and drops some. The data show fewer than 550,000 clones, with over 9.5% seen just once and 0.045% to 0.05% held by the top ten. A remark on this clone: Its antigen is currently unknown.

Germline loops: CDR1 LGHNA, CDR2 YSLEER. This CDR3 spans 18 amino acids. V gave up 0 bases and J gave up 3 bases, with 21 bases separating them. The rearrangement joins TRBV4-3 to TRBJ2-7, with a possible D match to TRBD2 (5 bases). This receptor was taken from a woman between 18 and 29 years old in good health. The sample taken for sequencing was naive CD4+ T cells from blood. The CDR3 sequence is CASSQEWRFFKAGYEQYF. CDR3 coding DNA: TGCGCCAGCAGCCAAGAGTGGCGGTTCTTTAAGGCGGGCTACGAGCAGTACTTC.